This entry is about one T cell receptor beta chain. Antigen unknown. TCRdb itself ran the 5' RACE reads through MiXCR, one entry per CDR3 protein. The top ten clones hold about 8.1% of a sample with 550,000 to 700,000 distinct CDR3 sequences, 17% of them seen once. This entry is derived from a study of T-cell memory formation after mild COVID-19. Germline values: CDR1 LGHDT, CDR2 YNNKEL (reference sequence). This CDR3 has 16 residues. V gave up 1 base and J gave up 2 bases, with 15 bases separating them. Study-wide results and limits: CD4+ contracting clones lay mainly in CM and EM, CD8+ ones in EMRA. Cross-reactive memory seemingly joined, as some responding clones were found in pre-infection memory. Day 15 to 85 contractors were CD4/CD8 balanced; later expanders leaned CD4+.

The sample consisted of PBMCs or a T cell subset sorted from them (not recorded which). The V call is TRBV3-1, the J call TRBJ2-7, with a weak D call TRBD1 (5 bases). This receptor was identified in an adult woman who had mild COVID-19 (a few samples of this study predate the infection). Cell type and time point are not known. CDR3 protein: CASSQGQGLRTYEQYF. The CDR3 DNA is TGTGCCAGCAGCCAAGGGCAGGGCCTTAGAACCTACGAGCAGTACTTC.